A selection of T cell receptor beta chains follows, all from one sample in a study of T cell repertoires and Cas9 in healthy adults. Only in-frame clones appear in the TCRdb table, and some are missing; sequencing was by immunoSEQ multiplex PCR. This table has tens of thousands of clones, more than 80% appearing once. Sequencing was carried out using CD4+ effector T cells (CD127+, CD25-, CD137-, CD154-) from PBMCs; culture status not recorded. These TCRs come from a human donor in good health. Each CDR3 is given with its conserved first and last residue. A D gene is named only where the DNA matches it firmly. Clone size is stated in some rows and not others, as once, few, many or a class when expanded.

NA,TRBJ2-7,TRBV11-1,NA,CASSSRGNRERSEQYF,TGTGCCAGCAGCTCACGGGGGAACAGGGAAAGGAGCGAGCAGTACTTC
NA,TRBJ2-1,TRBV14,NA,CASSPLESWNEQFF,TGTGCCAGCAGCCCCCTAGAGTCTTGGAATGAGCAGTTCTTC
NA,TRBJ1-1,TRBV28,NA,CASSLTRARGAFF,TGTGCCAGCAGTTTAACCCGGGCGCGAGGAGCTTTCTTT
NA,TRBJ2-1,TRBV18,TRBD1,CASSATQGNHNEQFF,TGTGCCAGCTCAGCAACACAGGGGAACCACAATGAGCAGTTCTTC
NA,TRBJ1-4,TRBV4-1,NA,CASSQVYRFNEKLFF,TGCGCCAGCAGCCAAGTCTACAGATTTAATGAAAAACTGTTTTTT
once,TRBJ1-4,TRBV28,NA,CASNFEGGHNEKLFF,TGTGCCAGTAACTTTGAGGGCGGACATAATGAAAAACTGTTTTTT
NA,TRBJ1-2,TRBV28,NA,CASSFQGLRDGYTF,TGTGCCAGCAGTTTCCAGGGTCTCCGAGATGGCTACACCTTC
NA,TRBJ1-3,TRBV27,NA,CASSQGRGNTIYF,TGTGCCAGCAGTCAGGGGAGAGGAAACACCATATATTTT
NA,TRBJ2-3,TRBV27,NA,CASRVGLFTDTQYF,TGTGCCAGCAGGGTGGGGCTCTTCACAGATACGCAGTATTTT
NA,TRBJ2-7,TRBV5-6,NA,CASSPGLLSSYEQYF,TGTGCCAGCAGCCCGGGACTGCTGAGCTCCTACGAGCAGTACTTC
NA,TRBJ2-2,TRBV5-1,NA,CASSQTGSPGELFF,TGCGCCAGCAGCCAAACAGGGAGCCCCGGGGAGCTGTTTTTT
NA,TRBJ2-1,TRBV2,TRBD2,CASSQGLADPNEQFF,TGTGCCAGCAGTCAGGGACTAGCGGATCCTAATGAGCAGTTCTTC
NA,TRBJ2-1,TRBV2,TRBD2,CASSVSGRANGQFF,TGTGCCAGCAGTGTTAGCGGGAGGGCCAATGGGCAGTTCTTC
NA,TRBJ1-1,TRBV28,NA,CASSLGGRGTEAFF,TGTGCCAGCAGTTTGGGGGGGCGCGGCACTGAAGCTTTCTTT
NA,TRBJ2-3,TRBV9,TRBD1,CASSVAGGKSTDTQYF,TGTGCCAGCAGCGTAGCAGGGGGCAAAAGCACAGATACGCAGTATTTT
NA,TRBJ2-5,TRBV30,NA,CAWNRGKGQETQYF,TGTGCCTGGAATCGGGGAAAGGGCCAAGAGACCCAGTACTTC
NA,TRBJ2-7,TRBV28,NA,CASSEQGYEQYF,TGTGCCAGCAGTGAACAGGGCTACGAGCAGTACTTC